What follows are 7 T cell receptor beta chains derived from one specimen sequenced in a study of long-term antiretroviral therapy in people with HIV. The libraries were made with immunoSEQ v3.0 at survey level. Clones were sequenced by immunoSEQ multiplex PCR, and TCRdb holds only the in-frame ones, with some missing. The table has about 28,000 clones, 84% seen once. The sample was unsorted PBMCs, taken 0.4 years after starting antiretroviral therapy. These receptors were taken from a man between 18 and 29 years old with HIV.

J is TRBJ2-7 and V is TRBV20-1; D call uncertain. The CDR3 is made up of 11 amino acids. Trimming removed 3 bases from V and 3 bases from J, with 6 bases in between. Germline V gene data show CDR1 as DFQATT and CDR2 as SNEGSKA (reference sequence). For the CDR3, the DNA is TGCAGTGCTAGTTACAGCTACGAGCAGTACTTC. It yields the protein CSASYSYEQYF.

The rearrangement joins TRBV6-5 to TRBJ1-1; D uncertain. Trimming stripped 7 bases from V and 0 bases from J, with 9 bases between. CDR1 MNHEY and CDR2 SVGAGI come from the germline V gene. CDR3 length: 13 amino acids. This chain's CDR3 is CASNEGLNTEAFF. In DNA form, the CDR3 reads TGTGCCAGCAATGAGGGCTTGAACACTGAAGCTTTCTTT.

In nucleotides, the CDR3 is TGTGCCAGCAGCTTGGTAGGGGTGGATGAGCAGTTCTTC. Encoded protein: CASSLVGVDEQFF. The chain uses TRBV5-6 and TRBJ2-1; maybe TRBD1 (5 bases). V was pared by 0 bases and J by 8 bases, with 9 bases between. Per germline, CDR1 SGHDT and CDR2 YYEEEE. The CDR3 totals 13 residues.

The rearrangement joins TRBV5-1 to TRBJ2-6; weak D call: TRBD2 (6 bases). Deletions cut 4 bases from V and 2 bases from J, with 10 bases between. Germline V CDR1 and CDR2: SGHRS, YFSETQ. The CDR3 runs to 15 residues. The CDR3 region is CASSRSGAGANVLTF. DNA for the CDR3: TGCGCCAGCAGCCGGTCGGGGGCTGGGGCCAACGTCCTGACTTTC.

The V gene is TRBV27, the J gene TRBJ1-1; tentatively, D is TRBD1 (5 bases). The germline V gene encodes CDR1 MNHEY and CDR2 SMNVEV (reference sequence). The CDR3 extends over 11 amino acids. Trimming stripped 8 bases from V and 6 bases from J, with 10 bases between. The CDR3 sequence: CASWAGPEAFF. In DNA form, the CDR3 reads TGTGCCAGCTGGGCAGGGCCTGAAGCTTTCTTT.

The chain is built from TRBV7-2 and TRBJ2-7; D is possibly TRBD2 (5 bases). With 5 bases removed from V and 6 bases from J, the gap between germline ends came to 11 bases. CDR3 length equals 12 residues. Germline CDR1 is SGHTA and CDR2 is FQGNSA. CDR3 amino acids: CASSVEAGEQYF. CDR3 DNA: TGTGCCAGCAGCGTAGAGGCGGGCGAGCAGTACTTC.

The gene calls are TRBV7-9 and TRBJ1-3; D is unclear. Germline CDR1 SEHNR, CDR2 FQNEAQ (reference sequence). CDR3 length: 14 amino acids. V lost 5 bases and J 0 bases, leaving 8 bases between the germline ends. The CDR3 sequence: CASSPAFSGNTIYF. In nucleotides, the CDR3 is TGTGCCAGCAGCCCGGCTTTCTCTGGAAACACCATATATTTT.